This T cell receptor beta chain stems from a study of regulatory T cells in long-lasting Graves disease. This sample's time point: persistent/refractory GD, antithyroid drugs over 5 years with positive TRAb. From RNA extracted from PBMCs, the TCR library was made. Xi'an, China, was home to the endocrinology department that provided patients. CDR3 regions were amplified by Arm-PCR using iRepertoire HTBI primers to build TCR beta libraries. Original methodology: Identification across samples found approximately 60 TRBV and 11 to 15 TRBJ segments. One entry per CDR3 protein results from TCRdb running MiXCR on the multiplex PCR reads. The authors' filters were not applied to this entry. The repertoire holds a few hundred thousand distinct CDR3 sequences, 23% seen once, with approximately 26% in the top ten. The sample holds one count of this clonotype. Specimen: peripheral blood mononuclear cells (PBMCs), collected when the disease was refractory, from a patient treated with antithyroid drugs. This receptor was taken from a female donor with Graves disease.

The CDR3: CASSLGFRTNAGTEKLFF. CDR3 in DNA: TGCGCCAGCAGCTTGGGTTTCCGGACGAATGCCGGGACCGAAAAACTGTTTTTT. This sequence joins TRBV5-1 and TRBJ1-4; D might be TRBD1 (5 bases). CDR1 is SGHRS and CDR2 is YFSETQ in the germline V gene. The V gene lost 0 bases and the J gene lost 8 bases, with 23 bases spanning the gap. The CDR3 has 18 amino acids. The complete variable domain, with remaining parts taken from reference TRBV5-1 and TRBJ1-4, reads KAGVTQTPRYLIKTRGQQVTLSCSPISGHRSVSWYQQTPGQGLQFLFEYFSETQRNKGNFPGRFSGRQFSNSRSEMNVSTLELGDSALYLCASSLGFRTNAGTEKLFFGSGTQLSVL.